The source of this T cell receptor beta chain is a study of T cells expressing NK-cell markers. TCRdb reprocessed the 5' RACE reads and reports one entry per CDR3 protein, with no DNA. Recorded for this sample: some 390,000 distinct CDR3 sequences. Per the germline V gene, CDR1 is SGHRS and CDR2 is YFSETQ. This CDR3 spans 11 amino acids. This chain joins TRBV5-1 and TRBJ2-1. This clonotype was sampled from a woman in her fifties or sixties in good health. The sequenced sample was blood T cells: a sorted CD56 or NKG2C T cell subset, CD4+ or CD8+ T cells, or bulk PBMC T cells (not recorded which). The CDR3 here is CASSNTNEQFF.